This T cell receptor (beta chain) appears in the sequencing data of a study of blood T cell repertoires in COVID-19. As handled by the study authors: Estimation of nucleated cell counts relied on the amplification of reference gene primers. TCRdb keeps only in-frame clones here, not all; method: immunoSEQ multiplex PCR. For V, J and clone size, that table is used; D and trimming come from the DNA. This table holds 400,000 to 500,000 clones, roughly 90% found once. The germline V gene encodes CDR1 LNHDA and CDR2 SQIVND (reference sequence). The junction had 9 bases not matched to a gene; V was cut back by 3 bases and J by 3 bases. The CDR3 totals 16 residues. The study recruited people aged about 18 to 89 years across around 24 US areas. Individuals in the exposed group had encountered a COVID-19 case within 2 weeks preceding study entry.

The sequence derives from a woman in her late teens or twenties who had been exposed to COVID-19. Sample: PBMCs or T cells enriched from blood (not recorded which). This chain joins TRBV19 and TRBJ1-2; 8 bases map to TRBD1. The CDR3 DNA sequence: TGTGCCAGTAGTATTAAAGGGTCAGGGGGCGACTATGGCTACACCTTC. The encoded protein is CASSIKGSGGDYGYTF. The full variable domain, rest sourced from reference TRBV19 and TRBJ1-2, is DGGITQSPKYLFRKEGQNVTLSCEQNLNHDAMYWYRQDPGQGLRLIYYSQIVNDFQKGDIAEGYSVSREKKESFPLTVTSAQKNPTAFYLCASSIKGSGGDYGYTFGSGTRLTVV.